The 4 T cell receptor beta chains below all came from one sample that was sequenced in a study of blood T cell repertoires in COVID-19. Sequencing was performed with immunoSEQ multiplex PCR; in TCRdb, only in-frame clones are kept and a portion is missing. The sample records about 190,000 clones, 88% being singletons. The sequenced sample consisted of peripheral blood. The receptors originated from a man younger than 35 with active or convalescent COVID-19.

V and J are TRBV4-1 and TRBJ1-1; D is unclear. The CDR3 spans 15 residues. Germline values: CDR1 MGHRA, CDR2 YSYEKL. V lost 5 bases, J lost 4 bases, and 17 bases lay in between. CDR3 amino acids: CASSGIKGDGTEAFF. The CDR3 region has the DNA TGCGCCAGCAGCGGGATAAAGGGAGACGGCACTGAAGCTTTCTTT.

The CDR3 loop reads CASSEGQGQVEKLFF. CDR3 coding DNA: TGTGCCAGCAGTGAAGGACAGGGGCAAGTGGAAAAACTGTTTTTT. The rearrangement uses TRBV25-1 and TRBJ1-4; 9 bases are a match to TRBD1. The J segment lost 8 bases and the V segment lost 2 bases, leaving 6 bases of the junction unmatched. Germline V gene lookup returns CDR1 MGHDK and CDR2 SYGVNS. The CDR3 loop spans 15 amino acids.

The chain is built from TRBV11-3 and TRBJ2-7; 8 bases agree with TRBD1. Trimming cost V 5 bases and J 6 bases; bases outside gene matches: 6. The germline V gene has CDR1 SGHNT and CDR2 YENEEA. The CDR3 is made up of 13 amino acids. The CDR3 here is CASSDGQGLEQYF. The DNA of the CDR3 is TGTGCCAGCAGCGACGGACAGGGCCTCGAGCAGTACTTC.

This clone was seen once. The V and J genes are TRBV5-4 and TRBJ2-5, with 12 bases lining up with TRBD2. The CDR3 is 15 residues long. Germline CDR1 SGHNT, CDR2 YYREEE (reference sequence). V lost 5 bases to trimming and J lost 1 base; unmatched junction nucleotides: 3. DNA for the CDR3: TGTGCCAGCAGTAGGACTAGCGGGGTCCAAGAGACCCAGTACTTC. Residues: CASSRTSGVQETQYF.